This passage covers 15 T cell receptor beta chains from one sample sequenced in a study of Graves' ophthalmopathy and Graves' hyperthyroidism (dated by TCRdb to the late 2010s). The instrument was an Illumina HiSeq 2000. For repertoire sequencing, TCR beta CDR3 regions were amplified from RNA transcripts. HTBI primers and the Qiagen OneStep RT-PCR kit were used in a first-round RT-PCR, which was followed by a second-round multiplex PCR, size selection and purification. Starting from the raw public reads, TCRdb applied fastp trimming at Q25, assembled clones with MiXCR and retained in-frame beta chains. All rows with the same CDR3 protein become a single entry with the most common DNA and genes. The sample data list about 700,000 distinct CDR3 sequences, and 35% to 50% of these were observed just once. Jointly, the top ten make up 35% to 55% of the sample. Sequencing was done on a sample of peripheral blood. The source is an adult man with Graves' ophthalmopathy.

The chain has TRBV16 and TRBJ2-5; 10 bases align to TRBD2. CDR1 and CDR2 (germline): KGHSY, FQNENV. The junction had 8 bases not matched to a gene; V was cut back by 1 base and J by 3 bases. The CDR3 is 17 amino acids. The CDR3 loop is CASSQWLAGAKEETQYF. Here the CDR3 DNA reads TGTGCCAGCAGCCAATGGCTAGCGGGGGCCAAGGAAGAGACCCAGTACTTC.

The chain uses TRBV7-9 and TRBJ1-5; tentative D call: TRBD1 (5 bases). The CDR3 sequence is 15 residues long. V gave up 5 bases and J gave up 0 bases, with 11 bases separating them. CDR1 and CDR2 (germline): SEHNR, FQNEAQ (reference sequence). CDR3 amino acids: CASSQGAHSNQPQHF. CDR3 DNA sequence: TGTGCCAGCAGCCAAGGGGCACATAGCAATCAGCCCCAGCATTTT.

In its sample, this clonotype was seen once. The chain uses TRBV4-3 and TRBJ2-7; tentatively, D is TRBD1 (8 bases). The germline V and J ends were trimmed by 5 bases and 6 bases, with 17 bases remaining between them. The CDR3 runs 14 residues. The germline CDR1 and CDR2 sequences are LGHNA and YSLEER. For the CDR3, the DNA is TGCGCCAGCAGCTGGGGGGGACAGGTTCGCGAGCAGTACTTC. Protein: CASSWGGQVREQYF.

This clonotype was counted many times. The rearrangement links TRBV19 to TRBJ1-6; D not resolved. Germline CDR1 and CDR2: LNHDA and SQIVND (reference sequence). Trimming took 1 base from V and 7 from J, leaving 11 bases between them. This CDR3 has 15 amino acids. The CDR3 spells CASSIVEGRNSPLHF. CDR3 DNA: TGTGCCAGTAGTATAGTGGAGGGAAGAAATTCACCCCTCCACTTT.

The rearrangement links TRBV9 to TRBJ1-4, with 8 nucleotides matching TRBD1. V trimming: 3 bases; J trimming: 8 bases; junction bases outside the gene matches: 9. The CDR3 is 15 amino acids. The germline V gene encodes CDR1 SGDLS and CDR2 YYNGEE. CDR3 DNA: TGTGCCAGCAGCGCGTACCAGGGGGCAAAAGAAAAACTGTTTTTT. This encodes CASSAYQGAKEKLFF.

This chain connects TRBV9 to TRBJ1-2, with a weak D call TRBD1 (6 bases). V lost 4 bases to trimming and J lost 2 bases, with 18 bases between them. The germline gives CDR1 SGDLS, CDR2 YYNGEE. The CDR3 sequence is 16 residues long. In nucleotides, the CDR3 is TGTGCCAGCAGCCGTAGTAGGAACAGGGACAACTATGGCTACACCTTC. Its translation is CASSRSRNRDNYGYTF.

The chain uses TRBV9 and TRBJ1-2, with 11 positions matching TRBD1. Germline trimming cut 5 bases from V and 6 bases from J; bases unmatched to any gene: 6. The CDR3 loop spans 14 amino acids. The germline CDR1 and CDR2 sequences are SGDLS and YYNGEE. As DNA, the CDR3 is TGTGCCAGCAGATCAGGGACAGGGGGGAATGGCTACACCTTC. Its translation is CASRSGTGGNGYTF.

This chain uses TRBV7-8 with TRBJ1-2; perhaps TRBD1 as D (5 bases). V lost 3 bases and J 8 bases, leaving 16 bases between the germline ends. The germline CDR1 and CDR2 sequences are SGHVS and FQNEAQ. The CDR3 runs 14 residues. In DNA, the CDR3 is TGTGCCAGCAGCTTGCAGGGTCGGAATAGCGGCTACACCTTC. Its translation is CASSLQGRNSGYTF.

This clonotype was picked up many times. CDR3 sequence (DNA): TGTGCCAGCAGTTTGATCACAAACACTGAAGCTTTCTTT. This encodes CASSLITNTEAFF. The chain recombines TRBV12-3 or TRBV12-4 with TRBJ1-1, with D unclear. V was cut by 3 bases and J by 2 bases, with 7 bases left in between. This CDR3 contains 13 residues.

As for this clonotype: Mismatch with germline at one junction end may stem from a read error. This chain connects TRBV7-9 to TRBJ2-2; 14 bases align to TRBD2. Looked up from germline, CDR1 is SEHNR and CDR2 is FQNEAQ (reference sequence). This CDR3 has 18 residues. CDR3 protein: CASSRGLAGGKNTGELFF. CDR3 DNA: TGCGCCAGCAGCCGCGGACTAGCGGGAGGAAAGAACACCGGGGAGCTGTTTTTT. The whole variable domain, filled in from reference TRBV7-9 and TRBJ2-2, reads DTGVSQNPRHKITKRGQNVTFRCDPISEHNRLYWYRQTLGQGPEFLTYFQNEAQLEKSRLLSDRFSAERPKGSFSTLEIQRTEQGDSAMYLCASSRGLAGGKNTGELFFGEGSRLTVL.

The gene calls are TRBV7-2 and TRBJ1-3, with D perhaps matching TRBD1 (5 bases). Germline values: CDR1 SGHTA, CDR2 FQGNSA. V dropped 5 bases and J dropped 0 bases, with 8 bases sitting between them. The CDR3 runs to 14 residues. This CDR3 reads CASSRGYSGNTIYF. The CDR3 DNA reads TGTGCCAGCAGCAGGGGATACTCTGGAAACACCATATATTTT.

This chain connects TRBV5-1 to TRBJ1-1, with TRBD1 identical over 7 bases. Germline CDR1 and CDR2: SGHRS and YFSETQ. This CDR3 contains 11 residues. V shed 6 bases, J shed 11 bases, and the junction held 7 bases outside the gene matches. CDR3 sequence: CASNPTGAAFF. CDR3 sequence (DNA): TGCGCCAGCAATCCTACAGGGGCGGCTTTCTTT.

This rearrangement joins TRBV15 to TRBJ1-2; TRBD1 might be the D (5 bases). The CDR3 consists of 13 residues. V lost 10 bases, J lost 7 bases, and 19 bases lay in between. In germline, CDR1 is LNHNV, CDR2 YYDKDF (reference sequence). The chain's CDR3 is CASIHEGRIGYTF. CDR3 sequence (DNA): TGTGCCAGCATCCACGAGGGGCGTATTGGCTACACCTTC.

This chain uses TRBV7-9 with TRBJ1-5; 9 bases fit TRBD1. CDR1 and CDR2 (germline): SEHNR, FQNEAQ (reference sequence). The CDR3 runs 16 residues. The V gene end was trimmed by 5 bases and the J gene end by 2 bases; junction bases not matched to a gene: 7. CDR3 bases: TGTGCCAGCAGCCTATGGACAGGGGTTGGCAATCAGCCCCAGCATTTT. Its translation: CASSLWTGVGNQPQHF.

A remark on this clonotype: This sequence may be a read error, since a much larger clone differs from it by one base. J is TRBJ2-7 and V is TRBV15, with 8 bases matching TRBD1. Germline-derived CDR1 and CDR2 are LNHNV and YYDKDF (reference sequence). The CDR3 totals 16 residues. Germline trimming cut 2 bases from V and 6 bases from J; bases unmatched to any gene: 12. The CDR3 region is CATSRPGQGTRCEQYF. CDR3 nucleotides: TGTGCCACCAGCAGACCCGGACAGGGAACTCGGTGCGAGCAGTACTTC.